This TCR beta chain comes out of a study of blood T cell repertoires in COVID-19. TCRdb's copy holds only in-frame clones and misses some; the assay was immunoSEQ multiplex PCR. Of over 45,000 clones in the sample, roughly 89% are singletons; the top ten hold roughly 3.7%. The material sequenced was peripheral blood. The sequence derives from a man aged 40-49 years with COVID-19, enrolled during active disease.

CDR3 coding DNA: TGTGCCAGCAGCTTGCCCGGTGTGGGGCAGGGCTATGGCTACACCTTC. Its protein product is CASSLPGVGQGYGYTF. The chain has TRBV7-3 and TRBJ1-2, with D perhaps TRBD1 (5 bases). This CDR3 contains 16 residues. Trimming cost V 3 bases and J 4 bases, with 18 bases left between them. CDR1 is SGHTA, CDR2 FQGTGA, per germline.